This T cell receptor beta chain was observed in a study of cytomegalovirus exposure and HLA in healthy donors. Whole-study findings and limits: TCR beta sequences numbering 16,951 were associated with HLA alleles at 0.05 false discovery rate in a later analysis.

Turning to this clone: Its matching antigen is unknown.

V was clipped by 9 bases and J by 4 bases; unmatched bases: 9. In germline, CDR1 is MNHEY, CDR2 SVGAGI. The CDR3 runs to 15 residues. Amplification used 60 Vbeta primers and 13 Jbeta primers. Measured with immunoSEQ multiplex PCR; TCRdb has only the in-frame clones, and not every one. The sample has 100,000 to 150,000 clones; about 70% are singletons. The chain recombines TRBV6-5 with TRBJ2-3; TRBD2 matches 11 bases. The source is a woman aged 40 to 55 in good health and CMV-seronegative. The specimen sequenced was PBMCs. As DNA, the CDR3 is TGTGCCAGTCGTACTAGCGGGAGTTCAGCAGATACGCAGTATTTT. Its protein product is CASRTSGSSADTQYF.